Shown below are 27 T cell receptor beta chains from a single sample sequenced in a study of blood T cell repertoires in COVID-19. Profiling relied on immunoSEQ multiplex PCR, and the TCRdb table lists in-frame clones only, not all of them. The repertoire consists of roughly 100,000 clones, with 75% to 85% occurring once and the leading ten covering about 4.8%. The material sequenced was peripheral blood. The receptors were sampled from a man between 60 and 70 years old with acute or convalescent COVID-19.

V gene TRBV10-2 combines with J gene TRBJ2-3; TRBD2 matches at 9 bases. Germline V gene sequence: CDR1 WSHSY, CDR2 SAAADI. This CDR3 is built from 16 residues. The V and J ends lost 1 base and 4 bases, in that order; junction bases with no gene match: 6. Here the CDR3 reads CASSEFLAGRSDTQYF. The CDR3 DNA reads TGCGCCAGCAGTGAGTTTCTAGCGGGGCGCTCAGATACGCAGTATTTT.

The chain joins TRBV7-9 to TRBJ1-2; D may be TRBD1 (6 bases). V lost 6 bases and J lost 4, with 15 bases in between. The CDR3 is made up of 14 amino acids. Germline loops: CDR1 SEHNR, CDR2 FQNEAQ (reference sequence). CDR3 nucleotides: TGTGCCAGCAGACCGGGACAAGGGATCTATGGCTACACCTTC. Protein product: CASRPGQGIYGYTF.

J is TRBJ2-3 and V is TRBV7-8; D might be TRBD2 (5 bases). Trimming removed 1 base at V and 2 bases at J, with 10 bases between. Per the germline V gene, CDR1 is SGHVS and CDR2 is FQNEAQ. The CDR3 loop spans 15 amino acids. The CDR3 here is CASSLVAPATDTQYF. The DNA for the CDR3 is TGTGCCAGCAGCTTAGTAGCGCCTGCCACAGATACGCAGTATTTT.

CDR3 sequence reads: CASSLNPRANTEAFF. The CDR3 DNA follows: TGTGCCAGCAGCTTAAATCCCAGGGCTAACACTGAAGCTTTCTTT. This rearrangement joins TRBV7-3 to TRBJ1-1; D might be TRBD1 (5 bases). The germline V gene has CDR1 SGHTA and CDR2 FQGTGA. The V end was cut by 1 base, the J end by 2 bases, with 11 bases between. The CDR3 has 15 amino acids.

V gene TRBV5-1 combines with J gene TRBJ2-6; 7 bases map to TRBD1. Germline V lookup: CDR1 SGHRS, CDR2 YFSETQ. V gave up 4 bases and J gave up 2 bases; unmatched junction bases: 6. This CDR3 is built from 16 residues. CDR3: CASSPPDRAGANVLTF. CDR3 nucleotides: TGCGCCAGCAGCCCACCTGACAGGGCTGGGGCCAACGTCCTGACTTTC.

This chain uses TRBV4-2 with TRBJ2-4; 9 nucleotides line up with TRBD2. Trimming cost V 0 bases and J 0 bases; bases outside gene matches: 12. Germline values: CDR1 LGHNA, CDR2 YNFKEQ. The length of the CDR3 is 20 residues. The CDR3 region is CASSQEEGLARSQAKNIQYF. The CDR3 DNA reads TGTGCCAGCAGCCAAGAGGAAGGACTAGCGCGATCTCAAGCCAAAAACATTCAGTACTTC.

The rearrangement joins TRBV10-3 to TRBJ1-5; D is possibly TRBD1 (5 bases). Trimming took off 0 bases at V and 5 bases at J, with 8 bases between the two ends. Per the germline V gene, CDR1 is ENHRY and CDR2 is SYGVKD. The CDR3 extends over 14 amino acids. The CDR3 DNA is TGTGCCATCAGTGAGTCGGGGGGGGATCAGCCCCAGCATTTT. Translated: CAISESGGDQPQHF.

This clone was found a few times. The chain uses TRBV6-5 and TRBJ2-7; 7 nucleotides match TRBD1. Germline V gene lookup returns CDR1 MNHEY and CDR2 SVGAGI. V was clipped by 4 bases and J by 0 bases; unmatched bases: 6. The CDR3 is 15 amino acids. The CDR3 DNA reads as TGTGCCAGCAGTTCTCCGGGACAGATCTCCTACGAGCAGTACTTC. It translates to CASSSPGQISYEQYF.

The gene calls are TRBV27 and TRBJ2-2; TRBD2 aligns across 10 bases. V shed 4 bases and J 6 bases; nucleotides not matched to a gene: 11. This CDR3 has 17 amino acids. Germline CDR1 is MNHEY and CDR2 is SMNVEV (reference sequence). This CDR3 is CASSSGSGRGGAGELFF. The CDR3 DNA is TGTGCCAGCAGTTCGGGAAGCGGGAGGGGTGGGGCCGGGGAGCTGTTTTTT.

The chain joins TRBV2 to TRBJ2-2; maybe TRBD2 (7 bases). The CDR3 consists of 14 residues. The germline V gene encodes CDR1 SNHLY and CDR2 FYNNEI. The V end was cut by 8 bases, the J end by 6 bases, with 16 bases between. The CDR3: CASRRWGGSGELFF. CDR3 bases: TGTGCCAGCCGCCGGTGGGGGGGCTCCGGGGAGCTGTTTTTT.

This rearrangement joins TRBV4-1 to TRBJ2-3; 8 positions agree with TRBD1. CDR1 and CDR2 from the germline V gene are MGHRA and YSYEKL. V lost 0 bases, J lost 5 bases, and 10 bases stayed unmatched. The length of the CDR3 is 17 residues. CDR3 loop: CASSQDSRTGKGDTQYF. For the CDR3, the DNA is TGCGCCAGCAGCCAAGATAGCAGGACAGGGAAGGGAGATACGCAGTATTTT.

This chain joins TRBV6-5 and TRBJ2-1; no definite D call. Germline V lookup: CDR1 MNHEY, CDR2 SVGAGI. V was clipped by 6 bases and J by 9 bases, with 9 bases between them. CDR3 length equals 11 residues. The CDR3, as DNA: TGTGCCAGCAGCCCGTGGAGTGAGCAGTTCTTC. Its translation is CASSPWSEQFF.

This sequence joins TRBV19 and TRBJ1-2, with 9 bases identical to TRBD1. Germline lookup yields CDR1 LNHDA and CDR2 SQIVND (reference sequence). The junction had 4 bases not matched to a gene; V was cut back by 1 base and J by 7 bases. The CDR3 contains 14 residues. CDR3 amino acids: CASSIGPDRGGYTF. The CDR3 region has the DNA TGTGCCAGTAGTATAGGGCCGGACAGGGGTGGCTACACCTTC.

V gene TRBV4-2 combines with J gene TRBJ2-7; no firm D call. CDR1 LGHNA and CDR2 YNFKEQ come from the germline V gene. The V end lost 0 bases, the J end lost 2 bases, and 8 bases lay between the germline ends. This CDR3 has 14 amino acids. The CDR3 loop reads CASSQEALAYEQYF. As DNA, the CDR3 is TGTGCCAGCAGCCAAGAGGCCCTAGCCTACGAGCAGTACTTC.

As to this clone: Its ends do not fully match the called genes, so a read error is possible. The J gene is TRBJ1-2, the V gene TRBV4-1; tentative D call: TRBD1 (5 bases). CDR1 is MGHRA, CDR2 YSYEKL, per germline. The CDR3 runs to 14 residues. CDR3 sequence: CASTQLSGHYGYTF. CDR3 coding DNA: TGCGCCAGCACCCAACTCTCAGGGCACTATGGCTACACCTTC.

This clone was counted once. V gene TRBV21-1 combines with J gene TRBJ1-3; TRBD1, the table's D call, was not compared with the DNA. TRBV21-1 is a documented pseudogene. The CDR3 covers 15 residues. This CDR3 reads CASSKVGATGNTIYF. The DNA of the CDR3 is TGTGCCAGCAGCAAAGTAGGGGCCACTGGAAACACCATATATTTT.

The chain links TRBV7-3 to TRBJ2-1, with 10 bases identical to TRBD2. The CDR3 covers 15 residues. The junction had 7 bases not matched to a gene; V was cut back by 2 bases and J by 9 bases. Germline CDR1 SGHTA, CDR2 FQGTGA. The CDR3 DNA is TGTGCCAGCAGCTTACAACTAGCGGGGCTCACTGAGCAGTTCTTC. Amino acids: CASSLQLAGLTEQFF. The variable domain in full, with the rest retrieved from reference TRBV7-3 and TRBJ2-1, is GAGVSQTPSNKVTEKGKYVELRCDPISGHTALYWYRQSLGQGPEFLIYFQGTGAADDSGLPNDRFFAVRPEGSVSTLKIQRTERGDSAVYLCASSLQLAGLTEQFFGPGTRLTVL.

The chain uses TRBV7-9 and TRBJ1-6, with 7 bases matching TRBD1. Trimming took 5 bases from V and 7 from J; bases not matched to a gene: 8. Per the germline V gene, CDR1 is SEHNR and CDR2 is FQNEAQ (reference sequence). The CDR3 has 15 residues. The CDR3 bases are TGTGCCAGCAGCGCGACAGGGTTGGGCAATTCACCCCTCCACTTT. It translates to CASSATGLGNSPLHF.

Of note for this clone: One junction end disagrees with the germline gene, perhaps due to a read error. J is TRBJ2-5 and V is TRBV7-7, with 7 bases identical to TRBD2. Germline V CDR1 and CDR2: SSHAT, FNYEAQ (reference sequence). The CDR3 runs 16 residues. The CDR3 region is CASSLAGRATQETQYF. The CDR3 DNA reads as TGTGCTAGCAGCTTAGCAGGGAGGGCCACCCAAGAGACCCAGTACTTC.

This sequence joins TRBV30 and TRBJ1-4; TRBD1 matches 8 bases. Germline V gives CDR1 GTSNPN, CDR2 SVGIG (reference sequence). Trimming took 3 bases from V and 4 from J; bases not matched to a gene: 4. The CDR3 has 14 residues. The CDR3 protein is CAWSRDRHNEKLFF. The CDR3 nucleotides read TGTGCCTGGAGCCGGGACAGGCATAATGAAAAACTGTTTTTT.

The J gene is TRBJ1-4, the V gene TRBV10-3, with a tentative D call TRBD1 (5 bases). This CDR3 comprises 13 residues. Germline lookup yields CDR1 ENHRY and CDR2 SYGVKD. The V end lost 10 bases, the J end lost 6 bases, and 15 bases lay between the germline ends. CDR3 nucleotide sequence: TGTGCCACCATGCGCCCGGGGGATGAAAAACTGTTTTTT. It yields the protein CATMRPGDEKLFF.

The chain links TRBV13 to TRBJ1-1; no clear D. Trimming stripped 3 bases from V and 7 bases from J, with 3 bases between. Germline CDR1 reads PRHDT; CDR2 reads FYEKMQ (reference sequence). The CDR3 has 10 amino acids. CDR3: CASSFSEAFF. The DNA for the CDR3 is TGTGCCAGCAGCTTTAGTGAAGCTTTCTTT.

The chain joins TRBV7-2 to TRBJ2-6, with a possible D match to TRBD1 (6 bases). V lost 5 bases and J lost 2, with 19 bases in between. This CDR3 is built from 18 residues. The germline CDR1 and CDR2 sequences are SGHTA and FQGNSA. The CDR3 DNA reads TGTGCCAGCAGCCCCATCCAGGGGACAAGGGCTGGGGCCAACGTCCTGACTTTC. Translating it yields CASSPIQGTRAGANVLTF.

In this sample, this clone turned up many times. V and J are TRBV5-4 and TRBJ1-4, with 8 nucleotides matching TRBD1. The trim removed 3 bases at V and 4 bases at J, leaving 8 bases unmatched. CDR3 length: 16 residues. Germline V gene data show CDR1 as SGHNT and CDR2 as YYREEE (reference sequence). This chain's CDR3 is CASSSATGEDNEKLFF. The CDR3 DNA is TGTGCCAGCAGCTCCGCGACAGGGGAAGATAATGAAAAACTGTTTTTT. Together with reference TRBV5-4 and TRBJ1-4, the CDR3 gives the full variable domain: ETGVTQSPTHLIKTRGQQVTLRCSSQSGHNTVSWYQQALGQGPQFIFQYYREEENGRGNFPPRFSGLQFPNYSSELNVNALELDDSALYLCASSSATGEDNEKLFFGSGTQLSVL.

The chain employs TRBV5-1 and TRBJ2-5; TRBD1 agrees at 9 bases. J lost 2 bases, V lost 1 base, and 6 bases had no gene match. The germline gives CDR1 SGHRS, CDR2 YFSETQ. This CDR3 spans 16 amino acids. In nucleotides, the CDR3 is TGCGCCAGCAGCTTGATGGAGGGACAGGGACAAGAGACCCAGTACTTC. Residues: CASSLMEGQGQETQYF.

The chain has TRBV6-5 and TRBJ1-1, with TRBD1 as a possible D gene (5 bases). CDR1 and CDR2 (germline): MNHEY, SVGAGI. Trimming removed 6 bases from V and 3 bases from J, with 11 bases in between. The CDR3 consists of 13 residues. The CDR3 loop reads CASSRVWDTEAFF. In DNA form, the CDR3 reads TGTGCCAGCAGCAGGGTTTGGGACACTGAAGCTTTCTTT.

V usage is TRBV29-1 and J usage is TRBJ2-3; 12 bases are a match to TRBD2. Germline CDR1 is SQVTM and CDR2 is ANQGSEA. Trimming at V came to 7 bases and at J to 3 bases, leaving 8 bases not matched to a gene. The CDR3 loop spans 15 amino acids. As DNA, the CDR3 is TGCAGCGCCCATCCTAGCGGGGGGGCAACAGATACGCAGTATTTT. This codes for CSAHPSGGATDTQYF.